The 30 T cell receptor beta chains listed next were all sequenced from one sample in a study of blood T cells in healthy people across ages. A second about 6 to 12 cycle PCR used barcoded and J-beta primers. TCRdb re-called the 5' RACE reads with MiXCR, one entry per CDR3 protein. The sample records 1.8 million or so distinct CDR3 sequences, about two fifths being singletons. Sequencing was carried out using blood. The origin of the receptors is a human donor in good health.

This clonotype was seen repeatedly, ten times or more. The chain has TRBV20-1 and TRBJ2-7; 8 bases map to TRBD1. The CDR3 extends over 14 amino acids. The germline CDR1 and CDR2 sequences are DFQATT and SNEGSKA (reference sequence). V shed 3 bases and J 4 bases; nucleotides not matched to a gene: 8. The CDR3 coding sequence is TGCAGTGCTAGGGACAGGGTTAATTTTTACGAGCAGTACTTC. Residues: CSARDRVNFYEQYF.

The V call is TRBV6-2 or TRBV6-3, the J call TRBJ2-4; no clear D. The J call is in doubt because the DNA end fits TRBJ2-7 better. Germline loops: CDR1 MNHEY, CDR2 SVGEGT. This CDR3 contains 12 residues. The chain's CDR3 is CASRGFFYEQYF. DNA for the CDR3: TGTGCCAGCAGGGGATTTTTCTACGAGCAGTACTTC.

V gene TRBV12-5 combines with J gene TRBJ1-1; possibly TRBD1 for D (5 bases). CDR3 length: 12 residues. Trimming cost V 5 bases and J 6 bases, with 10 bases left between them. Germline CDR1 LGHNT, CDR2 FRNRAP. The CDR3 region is CASGLPGAEAFF. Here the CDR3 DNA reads TGTGCTAGTGGTCTCCCGGGGGCTGAAGCTTTCTTT.

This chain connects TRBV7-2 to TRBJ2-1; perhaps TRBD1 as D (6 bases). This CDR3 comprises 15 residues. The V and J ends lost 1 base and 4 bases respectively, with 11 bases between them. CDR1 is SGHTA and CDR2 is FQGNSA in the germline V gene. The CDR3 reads CASSLDAGEYNEQFF. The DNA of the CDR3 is TGTGCCAGCAGCTTAGATGCAGGGGAATACAATGAGCAGTTCTTC.

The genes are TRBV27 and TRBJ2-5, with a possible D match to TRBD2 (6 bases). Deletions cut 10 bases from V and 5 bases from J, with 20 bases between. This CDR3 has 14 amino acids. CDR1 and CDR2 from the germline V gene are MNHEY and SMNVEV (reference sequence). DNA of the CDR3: TGTGCCACGACCCGGGTGGCTGGAGGGGAGACCCAGTACTTC. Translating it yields CATTRVAGGETQYF.

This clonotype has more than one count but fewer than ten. CDR3 loop: CASSFGGLQETQYF. CDR3 nucleotide sequence: TGTGCCAGCAGCTTTGGGGGCCTCCAAGAGACCCAGTACTTC. V gene TRBV7-9 combines with J gene TRBJ2-5; D is perhaps TRBD1 (6 bases). The CDR3 sequence is 14 residues long. Trimming took off 3 bases at V and 1 base at J, with 9 bases between the two ends. The V gene's germline CDR1 is SEHNR and CDR2 FQNEAQ (reference sequence).

CDR3 DNA: TGCAGTGCTAGACAACTAGCGGGGGGGCCCCACGAGCAGTACTTC. Translating gives CSARQLAGGPHEQYF. J is TRBJ2-7 and V is TRBV20-1, with 13 nucleotides matching TRBD2. The CDR3 length is 15 residues. With 2 bases clipped from V and 5 bases from J, the junction kept 6 bases outside the gene matches. Germline assignment: CDR1 DFQATT and CDR2 SNEGSKA (reference sequence).

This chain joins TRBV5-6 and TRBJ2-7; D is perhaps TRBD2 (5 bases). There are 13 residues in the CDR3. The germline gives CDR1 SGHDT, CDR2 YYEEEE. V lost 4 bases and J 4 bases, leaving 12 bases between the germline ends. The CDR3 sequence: CASSASGVYEQYF. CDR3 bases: TGTGCCAGCAGCGCATCCGGGGTATACGAGCAGTACTTC.

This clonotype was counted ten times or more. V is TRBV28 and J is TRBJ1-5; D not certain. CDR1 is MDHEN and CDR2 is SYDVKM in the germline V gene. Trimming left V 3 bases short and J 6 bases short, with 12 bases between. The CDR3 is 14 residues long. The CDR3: CASSFRTGTQPQHF. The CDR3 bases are TGTGCCAGCAGTTTTAGGACGGGTACTCAGCCCCAGCATTTT.

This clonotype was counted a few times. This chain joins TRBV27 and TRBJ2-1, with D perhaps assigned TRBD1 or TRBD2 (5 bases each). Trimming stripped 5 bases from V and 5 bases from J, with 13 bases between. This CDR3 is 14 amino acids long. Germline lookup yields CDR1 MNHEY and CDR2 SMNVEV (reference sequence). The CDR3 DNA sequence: TGTGCCAGCAGTCCCGGGACCTTTGACAATGAGCAGTTCTTC. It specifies CASSPGTFDNEQFF.

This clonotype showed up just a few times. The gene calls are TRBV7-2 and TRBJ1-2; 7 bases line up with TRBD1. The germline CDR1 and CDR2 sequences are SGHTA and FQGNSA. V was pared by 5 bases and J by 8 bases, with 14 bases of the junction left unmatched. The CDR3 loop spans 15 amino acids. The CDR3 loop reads CASSPRATGERGYTF. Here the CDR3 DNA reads TGTGCCAGCAGCCCCAGGGCCACAGGGGAGAGGGGCTACACCTTC.

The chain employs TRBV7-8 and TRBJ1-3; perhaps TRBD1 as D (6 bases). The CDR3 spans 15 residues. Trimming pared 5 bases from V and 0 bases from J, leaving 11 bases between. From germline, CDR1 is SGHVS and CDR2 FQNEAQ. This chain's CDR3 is CASSPTGFSGNTIYF. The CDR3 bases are TGTGCCAGCAGCCCTACAGGGTTCTCTGGAAACACCATATATTTT.

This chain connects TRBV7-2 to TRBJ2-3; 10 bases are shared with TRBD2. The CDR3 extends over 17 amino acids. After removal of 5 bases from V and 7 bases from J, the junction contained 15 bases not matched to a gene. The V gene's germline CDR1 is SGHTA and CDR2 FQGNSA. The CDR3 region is CASSPAGRAGGPHTQYF. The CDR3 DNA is TGTGCCAGCAGCCCCGCAGGGAGAGCGGGGGGGCCCCATACGCAGTATTTT.

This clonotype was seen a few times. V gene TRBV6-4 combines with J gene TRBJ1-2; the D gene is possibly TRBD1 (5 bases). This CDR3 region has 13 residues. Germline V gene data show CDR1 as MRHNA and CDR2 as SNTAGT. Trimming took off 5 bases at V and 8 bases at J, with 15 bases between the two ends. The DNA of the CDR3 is TGTGCCAGCAGTCCCCTCGGGGGAGAAGGCTACACCTTC. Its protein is CASSPLGGEGYTF.

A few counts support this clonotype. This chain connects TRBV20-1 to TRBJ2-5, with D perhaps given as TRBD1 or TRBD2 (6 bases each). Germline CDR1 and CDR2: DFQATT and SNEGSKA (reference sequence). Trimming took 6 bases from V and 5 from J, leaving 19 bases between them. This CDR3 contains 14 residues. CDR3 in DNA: TGCAGTGCCGCGCCTGGGGGGCTGAGGGAGACCCAGTACTTC. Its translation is CSAAPGGLRETQYF.

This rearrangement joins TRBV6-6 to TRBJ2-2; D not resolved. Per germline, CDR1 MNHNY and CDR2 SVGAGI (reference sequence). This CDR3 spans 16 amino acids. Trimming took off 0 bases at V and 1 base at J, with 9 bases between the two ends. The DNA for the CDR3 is TGTGCCAGCAGTTACTCGAGGCAGGTGAACACCGGGGAGCTGTTTTTT. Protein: CASSYSRQVNTGELFF.

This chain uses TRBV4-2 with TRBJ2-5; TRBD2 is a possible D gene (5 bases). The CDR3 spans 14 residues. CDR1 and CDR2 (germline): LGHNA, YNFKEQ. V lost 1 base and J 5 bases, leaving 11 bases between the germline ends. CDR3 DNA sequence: TGTGCCAGCAGCCAAGGAGGTTCGGGGGAGACCCAGTACTTC. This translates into CASSQGGSGETQYF.

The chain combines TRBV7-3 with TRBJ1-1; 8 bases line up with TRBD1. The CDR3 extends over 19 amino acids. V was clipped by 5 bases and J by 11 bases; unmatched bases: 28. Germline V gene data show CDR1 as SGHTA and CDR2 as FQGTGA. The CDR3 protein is CASSVTGAGAFPVKIEAFF. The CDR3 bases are TGTGCCAGCAGCGTGACAGGGGCGGGGGCCTTTCCCGTGAAGATCGAGGCTTTCTTT.

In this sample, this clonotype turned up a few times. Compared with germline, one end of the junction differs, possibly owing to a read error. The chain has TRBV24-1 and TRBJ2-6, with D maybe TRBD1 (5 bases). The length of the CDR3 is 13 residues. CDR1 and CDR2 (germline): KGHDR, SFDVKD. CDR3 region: CATRGSGADVLTF. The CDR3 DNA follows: TGTGCCACCAGAGGTTCTGGGGCCGACGTCCTGACTTTC.

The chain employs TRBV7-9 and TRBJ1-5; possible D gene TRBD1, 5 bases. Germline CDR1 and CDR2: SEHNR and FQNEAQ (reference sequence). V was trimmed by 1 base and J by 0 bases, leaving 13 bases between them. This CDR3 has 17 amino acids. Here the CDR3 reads CASSLGPSRASNQPQHF. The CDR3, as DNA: TGTGCCAGCAGCTTAGGACCCTCCAGGGCTAGCAATCAGCCCCAGCATTTT.

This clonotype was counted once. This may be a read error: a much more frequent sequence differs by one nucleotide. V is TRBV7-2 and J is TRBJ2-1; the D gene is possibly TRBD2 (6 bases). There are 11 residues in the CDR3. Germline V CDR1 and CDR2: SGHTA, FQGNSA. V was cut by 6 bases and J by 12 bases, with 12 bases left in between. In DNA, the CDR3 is TGTGCCAGCAGTTCTTACGGGGGGCAGTTCTTC. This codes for CASSSYGGQFF.

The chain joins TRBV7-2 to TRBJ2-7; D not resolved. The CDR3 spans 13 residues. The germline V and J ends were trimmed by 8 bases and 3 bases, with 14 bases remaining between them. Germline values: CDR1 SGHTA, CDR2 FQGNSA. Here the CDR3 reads CASGPPGIYEQYF. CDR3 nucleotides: TGTGCCAGCGGCCCCCCAGGAATCTACGAGCAGTACTTC.

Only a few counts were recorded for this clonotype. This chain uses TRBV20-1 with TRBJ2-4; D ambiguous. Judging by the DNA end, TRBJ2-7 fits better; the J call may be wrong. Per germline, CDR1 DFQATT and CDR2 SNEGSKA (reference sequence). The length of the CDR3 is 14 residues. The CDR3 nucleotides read TGCAGTGCTAGAGGGGCAGGTATCTCCTACGAGCAGTACTTC. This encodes CSARGAGISYEQYF.

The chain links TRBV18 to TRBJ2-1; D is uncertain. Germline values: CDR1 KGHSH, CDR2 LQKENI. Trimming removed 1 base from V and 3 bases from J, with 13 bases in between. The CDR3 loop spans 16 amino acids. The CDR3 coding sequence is TGTGCCAGCTCACCACAGGGCTCGGTGCGCTACAATGAGCAGTTCTTC. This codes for CASSPQGSVRYNEQFF.

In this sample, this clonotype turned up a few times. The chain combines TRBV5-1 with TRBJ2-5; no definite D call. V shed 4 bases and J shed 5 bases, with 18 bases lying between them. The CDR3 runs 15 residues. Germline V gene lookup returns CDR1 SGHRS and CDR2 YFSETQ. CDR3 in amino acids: CASSPPLMATETQYF. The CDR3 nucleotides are TGCGCCAGCAGCCCACCGTTAATGGCGACGGAGACCCAGTACTTC.

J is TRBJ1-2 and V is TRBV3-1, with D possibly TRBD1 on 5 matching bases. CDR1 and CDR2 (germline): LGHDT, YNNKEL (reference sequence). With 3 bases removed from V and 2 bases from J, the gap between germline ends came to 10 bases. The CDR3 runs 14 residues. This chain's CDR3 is CASSHTGGNYGYTF. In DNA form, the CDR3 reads TGTGCCAGCAGCCATACCGGGGGGAACTATGGCTACACCTTC.

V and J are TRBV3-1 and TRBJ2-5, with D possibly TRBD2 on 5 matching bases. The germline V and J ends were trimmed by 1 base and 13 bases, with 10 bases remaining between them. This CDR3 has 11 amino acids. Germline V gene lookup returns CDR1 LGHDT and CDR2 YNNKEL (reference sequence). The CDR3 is CASSQGRWRYF. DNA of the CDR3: TGTGCCAGCAGCCAAGGGAGGTGGCGGTACTTC.

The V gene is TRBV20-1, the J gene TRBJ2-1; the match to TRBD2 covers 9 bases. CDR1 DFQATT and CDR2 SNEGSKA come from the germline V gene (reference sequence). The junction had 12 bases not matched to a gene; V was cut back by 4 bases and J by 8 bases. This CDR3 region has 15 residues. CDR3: CSATVGTSRADEQFF. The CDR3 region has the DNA TGCAGTGCTACCGTGGGGACTAGCAGGGCCGATGAGCAGTTCTTC.

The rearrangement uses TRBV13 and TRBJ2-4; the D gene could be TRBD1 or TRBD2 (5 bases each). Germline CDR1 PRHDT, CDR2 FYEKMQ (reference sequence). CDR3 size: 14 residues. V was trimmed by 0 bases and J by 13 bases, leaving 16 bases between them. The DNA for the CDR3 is TGTGCCAGCAGCTTAGGTTTCCCGGGGCAGGAGCAGTACTTC. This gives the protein CASSLGFPGQEQYF.

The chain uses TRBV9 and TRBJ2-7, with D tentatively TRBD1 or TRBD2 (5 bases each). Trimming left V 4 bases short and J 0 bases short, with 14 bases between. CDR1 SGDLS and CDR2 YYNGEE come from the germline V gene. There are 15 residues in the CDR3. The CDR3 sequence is CASSPGRRSSYEQYF. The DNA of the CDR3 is TGTGCCAGCAGCCCGGGACGCCGCAGCTCCTACGAGCAGTACTTC.